The 28 T cell receptor beta chains below were found in one sample sequenced in a study of T-cell memory formation after mild COVID-19. TCRdb processed the 5' RACE reads anew with MiXCR; each CDR3 protein has one entry. The repertoire consists of approximately 430,000 distinct CDR3 sequences, with 23% occurring once and the leading ten covering around 13%. The material sequenced was PBMCs or a T cell subset sorted from them (not recorded which). The receptors originated from an adult woman who had mild COVID-19 (a few samples of this study predate the infection). Cell type and time point are not known.

This clonotype was counted only a few times. The chain employs TRBV24-1 and TRBJ2-3; D may be TRBD2 (5 bases). The V gene lost 7 bases and the J gene lost 7 bases, with 20 bases spanning the gap. The CDR3 is made up of 15 amino acids. Germline V gene lookup returns CDR1 KGHDR and CDR2 SFDVKD. The CDR3 DNA is TGTGCCACCAGCGAATTCGCGGCTAAGCGGTATACGCAGTATTTT. Its protein product is CATSEFAAKRYTQYF.

The chain carries TRBV4-3 and TRBJ2-1; 7 bases line up with TRBD1. Germline trimming cut 0 bases from V and 9 bases from J; bases unmatched to any gene: 8. Germline CDR1 and CDR2: LGHNA and YSLEER. The CDR3 has 15 amino acids. CDR3 DNA: TGCGCCAGCAGCCAAGATACAGGGGTGAGGGGTGAGCAGTTCTTC. Translation gives CASSQDTGVRGEQFF.

The chain uses TRBV7-9 and TRBJ2-5, with D possibly being TRBD2 (6 bases). The CDR3 spans 16 residues. V lost 5 bases and J lost 7, with 23 bases in between. Looked up from germline, CDR1 is SEHNR and CDR2 is FQNEAQ (reference sequence). CDR3: CASSAGSSPWKGTQYF. CDR3 nucleotide sequence: TGTGCCAGCAGCGCCGGGAGCTCCCCTTGGAAGGGGACCCAGTACTTC.

The rearrangement joins TRBV7-9 to TRBJ2-2, with TRBD2 matching 7 bases. CDR1 is SEHNR and CDR2 is FQNEAQ in the germline V gene (reference sequence). V lost 1 base and J lost 4; bases outside the gene matches: 6. The CDR3 loop spans 16 amino acids. CDR3 sequence: CASSLDAGAGTGELFF. The CDR3 nucleotides are TGTGCCAGCAGCTTAGATGCGGGAGCAGGCACCGGGGAGCTGTTTTTT.

The CDR3 here is CASSSAGQPIQETQYF. In nucleotides, the CDR3 is TGTGCCAGCAGCTCCGCCGGACAGCCCATCCAAGAGACCCAGTACTTC. The chain employs TRBV7-8 and TRBJ2-5, with D perhaps matching TRBD1 (6 bases). Trimming stripped 4 bases from V and 1 base from J, with 16 bases between. Germline V lookup: CDR1 SGHVS, CDR2 FQNEAQ. The CDR3 sequence is 16 residues long.

This clonotype was counted between two and nine times. The J gene is TRBJ2-1, the V gene TRBV6-6; 8 nucleotides line up with TRBD2. V was pared by 5 bases and J by 9 bases, with 15 bases of the junction left unmatched. Germline assignment: CDR1 MNHNY and CDR2 SVGAGI (reference sequence). CDR3 length equals 16 residues. CDR3 sequence: CASSPPGLARTSEQFF. In nucleotides, the CDR3 is TGTGCCAGCAGTCCGCCCGGACTAGCCCGAACGTCTGAGCAGTTCTTC.

This clonotype showed up just a few times. The CDR3 DNA sequence: TGCGCCAGCAGCTCGGGGGGGACTAGTAACACAGATACGCAGTATTTT. It encodes CASSSGGTSNTDTQYF. This chain connects TRBV5-1 to TRBJ2-3; TRBD2 matches at 8 bases. The germline V gene has CDR1 SGHRS and CDR2 YFSETQ. This CDR3 has 16 amino acids. V lost 3 bases and J lost 2; bases outside the gene matches: 8.

The V call is TRBV7-2, the J call TRBJ2-7; TRBD2 matches at 8 bases. With V trimmed by 9 bases and J by 3 bases, 7 bases remained unmatched. This CDR3 region has 13 residues. Per germline, CDR1 SGHTA and CDR2 FQGNSA. This chain's CDR3 is CASSGLVNYEQYF. The CDR3 DNA is TGTGCCAGTTCGGGACTAGTTAACTACGAGCAGTACTTC.

The gene calls are TRBV6-6 and TRBJ1-1; no firm D call. Between the trimmed V and J ends, which lost 4 bases and 4 bases, there was a span of 10 bases. The CDR3 extends over 13 amino acids. CDR1 is MNHNY, CDR2 SVGAGI, per germline (reference sequence). As DNA, the CDR3 is TGTGCCAGCAGTTTGGGGATAACCACTGAAGCTTTCTTT. Translating it yields CASSLGITTEAFF.

This rearrangement joins TRBV7-2 to TRBJ2-7; D may match TRBD1 or TRBD2 (5 bases each). The CDR3 has 14 amino acids. Germline V gene data show CDR1 as SGHTA and CDR2 as FQGNSA. V shed 5 bases and J shed 5 bases, with 16 bases lying between them. CDR3 in amino acids: CASSPRDPSHEQYF. The CDR3 region has the DNA TGTGCCAGCAGCCCAAGGGACCCTTCCCACGAGCAGTACTTC.

This clonotype was observed many times. V and J are TRBV7-2 and TRBJ2-3; 14 bases fit TRBD2. The CDR3 loop spans 16 amino acids. The germline V gene encodes CDR1 SGHTA and CDR2 FQGNSA. V shed 3 bases, J shed 2 bases, and the junction held 1 base outside the gene matches. Here the CDR3 DNA reads TGTGCCAGCAGCTTGGGACTAGCGGGAGTCACAGATACGCAGTATTTT. Amino acids: CASSLGLAGVTDTQYF.

In its sample, this clonotype was seen a few times. This rearrangement joins TRBV4-1 to TRBJ2-5; no reliable D call. CDR1 is MGHRA, CDR2 YSYEKL, per germline. The CDR3 is 17 amino acids. Trimming took off 0 bases at V and 5 bases at J, with 19 bases between the two ends. The CDR3 DNA follows: TGCGCCAGCAGCCAAGATTCATTTGCACTTCGGAAGGAGACCCAGTACTTC. This codes for CASSQDSFALRKETQYF.

In its sample, this clonotype was seen a few times. Here the CDR3 DNA reads TGTGCCAGCAGCCGGCTCGACGGGGCCGCGGGTGAAGCTTTCTTT. It yields the protein CASSRLDGAAGEAFF. The chain is built from TRBV5-6 and TRBJ1-1; weak D call: TRBD1 (5 bases). CDR1 and CDR2 from the germline V gene are SGHDT and YYEEEE. CDR3 length equals 15 residues. The germline V and J ends were trimmed by 4 bases and 7 bases, with 20 bases remaining between them.

This sequence joins TRBV9 and TRBJ2-3; D gene uncertain. V lost 0 bases, J lost 0 bases, and 5 bases lay in between. CDR1 is SGDLS, CDR2 YYNGEE, per germline. This CDR3 spans 14 amino acids. CDR3 sequence: CASSVASSTDTQYF. The CDR3 DNA reads TGTGCCAGCAGCGTAGCCTCGAGCACAGATACGCAGTATTTT.

This clonotype was seen only once. The V and J genes are TRBV6-2 or TRBV6-3 and TRBJ2-5, with D perhaps TRBD1 (6 bases). This CDR3 is 15 amino acids long. Trimming shortened V by 2 bases and J by 5 bases, and 15 bases separated the two germline ends. Germline V gives CDR1 MNHEY, CDR2 SVGEGT. The CDR3 reads CASSYPGVVYETQYF. CDR3 in DNA: TGTGCCAGCAGTTACCCAGGGGTTGTATATGAGACCCAGTACTTC.

The chain combines TRBV4-1 with TRBJ2-5; 7 bases align to TRBD1. V shed 4 bases and J 7 bases; nucleotides not matched to a gene: 12. The CDR3 runs 15 residues. Germline-derived CDR1 and CDR2 are MGHRA and YSYEKL. In DNA, the CDR3 is TGCGCCAGCAGCCGGGACAGAGGTACCCTGGGGACCCAGTACTTC. Its translation is CASSRDRGTLGTQYF.

CDR3 sequence reads: CASSPEYF. CDR3 bases: TGTGCCAGCAGCCCTGAGTACTTC. V gene TRBV7-9 combines with J gene TRBJ2-7; D gene uncertain. Germline values: CDR1 SEHNR, CDR2 FQNEAQ (reference sequence). Trimming removed 5 bases from V and 11 bases from J, with 4 bases in between. The CDR3 extends over 8 amino acids.

The chain couples TRBV15 to TRBJ2-3; D uncertain. Germline lookup yields CDR1 LNHNV and CDR2 YYDKDF (reference sequence). The CDR3 sequence is 14 residues long. The V end lost 3 bases, the J end lost 1 base, and 8 bases lay between the germline ends. As DNA, the CDR3 is TGTGCCACCAGCAGGACCGGAGGCACAGATACGCAGTATTTT. The encoded protein is CATSRTGGTDTQYF.

This sequence joins TRBV19 and TRBJ2-3; 9 bases align to TRBD2. The CDR3 runs 15 residues. Germline V gene sequence: CDR1 LNHDA, CDR2 SQIVND (reference sequence). J lost 5 bases, V lost 5 bases, and 8 bases had no gene match. The CDR3 protein is CASSRLAGRVDTQYF. CDR3 DNA sequence: TGTGCCAGTAGTCGGCTAGCGGGAAGGGTAGATACGCAGTATTTT.

The gene calls are TRBV24-1 and TRBJ2-7; the D is unclear. Trimming left V 7 bases short and J 1 base short, with 7 bases between. Germline V gives CDR1 KGHDR, CDR2 SFDVKD. The CDR3 covers 12 residues. CDR3 in DNA: TGTGCCACCAGGCTAGAGTCCTACGAGCAGTACTTC. Its protein is CATRLESYEQYF.

This clonotype was detected a few times. V gene TRBV2 combines with J gene TRBJ2-4, with D possibly TRBD1 on 5 matching bases. The CDR3 covers 16 residues. Trimming cost V 7 bases and J 0 bases, with 16 bases left between them. Germline CDR1 and CDR2: SNHLY and FYNNEI. The CDR3 reads CASTAGVDTAKNIQYF. The CDR3 region has the DNA TGTGCCAGCACCGCTGGAGTGGACACAGCCAAAAACATTCAGTACTTC.

The chain carries TRBV5-5 and TRBJ2-5; 9 bases line up with TRBD1. Trimming removed 2 bases from V and 2 bases from J; junction bases left unmatched: 10. This CDR3 comprises 17 residues. In germline, CDR1 is SGHKS, CDR2 YYEKEE (reference sequence). CDR3 nucleotide sequence: TGTGCCAGCAGCTTAGAATGGACAGGGGCCGATCAAGAGACCCAGTACTTC. This gives the protein CASSLEWTGADQETQYF.

This rearrangement joins TRBV7-9 to TRBJ2-7; 11 bases match TRBD1. Germline assignment: CDR1 SEHNR and CDR2 FQNEAQ (reference sequence). The CDR3 loop spans 18 amino acids. V trimming: 0 bases; J trimming: 5 bases; junction bases outside the gene matches: 12. CDR3 region: CASSLAHYPGQGGDEQYF. CDR3 bases: TGTGCCAGCAGCTTAGCACACTATCCGGGACAGGGGGGCGACGAGCAGTACTTC. The whole variable domain, remainder taken from reference TRBV7-9 and TRBJ2-7, is DTGVSQNPRHKITKRGQNVTFRCDPISEHNRLYWYRQTLGQGPEFLTYFQNEAQLEKSRLLSDRFSAERPKGSFSTLEIQRTEQGDSAMYLCASSLAHYPGQGGDEQYFGPGTRLTVT.

The chain joins TRBV7-9 to TRBJ1-6; unclear D gene. Germline CDR1 reads SEHNR; CDR2 reads FQNEAQ (reference sequence). Trimming removed 5 bases at V and 5 bases at J, with 13 bases between. The CDR3 runs to 15 residues. In DNA form, the CDR3 reads TGTGCCAGCAGCGCCCGTTTGGGAGATAATTCACCCCTCCACTTT. Encoded protein: CASSARLGDNSPLHF.

This clonotype was seen a handful of times. This chain connects TRBV20-1 to TRBJ2-2; D is perhaps TRBD1 (7 bases). CDR1 and CDR2 from the germline V gene are DFQATT and SNEGSKA (reference sequence). The V and J ends lost 3 bases and 2 bases respectively, with 13 bases between them. The CDR3 has 15 residues. Written as DNA, the CDR3 is TGCAGTGCTAGGCGGGACAGCTTAAACACCGGGGAGCTGTTTTTT. Translating gives CSARRDSLNTGELFF.

The chain joins TRBV5-1 to TRBJ1-6, with D hard to call. The CDR3 is 14 amino acids. Trimming removed 4 bases from V and 8 bases from J, with 13 bases in between. Germline V gives CDR1 SGHRS, CDR2 YFSETQ. The DNA of the CDR3 is TGCGCCAGCAGCGTATTAACAGATGATTCACCCCTCCACTTT. Amino acids: CASSVLTDDSPLHF.

The chain carries TRBV7-9 and TRBJ2-5; TRBD1 aligns across 8 bases. CDR1 is SEHNR, CDR2 FQNEAQ, per germline (reference sequence). J lost 8 bases, V lost 2 bases, and 4 bases had no gene match. This CDR3 has 13 amino acids. The CDR3 DNA is TGTGCCAGCAGCTTAAGAGACAGGGGTACCCAGTACTTC. This codes for CASSLRDRGTQYF.

CDR3 amino acids: CAIRTDTYEQYF. The CDR3 DNA sequence: TGTGCCATCCGGACTGATACCTACGAGCAGTACTTC. The chain uses TRBV10-3 and TRBJ2-7; tentatively, D is TRBD2 (5 bases). There are 12 residues in the CDR3. Germline assignment: CDR1 ENHRY and CDR2 SYGVKD. Trimming pared 8 bases from V and 2 bases from J, leaving 10 bases between.